The rows below give T cell receptor beta chains drawn from one sample of a study of blood T cell repertoires in COVID-19. Assay: immunoSEQ multiplex PCR; the TCRdb copy retains only in-frame clones and omits some. This table has 90,000 or so clones, 75% to 90% appearing once. The sample taken for sequencing was peripheral blood. The receptors originated from an older woman with acute or convalescent COVID-19. Each CDR3 is given with its conserved first and last residue. The order of the fields is J gene, clone size, V gene, D gene, CDR3 DNA, CDR3 protein. D genes are given only for firm matches. Size is omitted from some rows. Given values are once, few, many or a class for expanded clones.

J gene: TRBJ1-6
clone size: -
V gene: TRBV6-2/TRBV6-3
D gene: -
CDR3 DNA: TGTGCCAGCAGTTACTATGGGGCGCCCCTCCACTTT
CDR3 protein: CASSYYGAPLHF

J gene: TRBJ2-5
clone size: -
V gene: TRBV2
D gene: -
CDR3 DNA: TGTGCCAGCGAAATCGGGGTAGGGACCCAGTACTTC
CDR3 protein: CASEIGVGTQYF

J gene: TRBJ2-5
clone size: -
V gene: TRBV2
D gene: -
CDR3 DNA: TGTGCCAGCAGTGCTGAGACTAGAGAGACCCAGTACTTC
CDR3 protein: CASSAETRETQYF

J gene: TRBJ1-1
clone size: -
V gene: TRBV4-1
D gene: -
CDR3 DNA: TGCGCCAGCAACCCATCCACATGGCCTGAAGCTTTCTTT
CDR3 protein: CASNPSTWPEAFF

J gene: TRBJ2-2
clone size: -
V gene: TRBV7-9
D gene: TRBD2
CDR3 DNA: TGTGCCAGCAGCTCCCCTAGCGGGGCGCTCACCGGGGAGCTGTTTTTT
CDR3 protein: CASSSPSGALTGELFF

J gene: TRBJ1-2
clone size: -
V gene: TRBV30
D gene: TRBD1
CDR3 DNA: TGTGCCTGGACTTTGGGACAGGGGGCCTGGGGCTACACCTTC
CDR3 protein: CAWTLGQGAWGYTF

J gene: TRBJ1-3
clone size: -
V gene: TRBV5-1
D gene: -
CDR3 DNA: TGCGCCAGCAGACCCGACGGGAGCTCTGGAAACACCATATATTTT
CDR3 protein: CASRPDGSSGNTIYF

J gene: TRBJ2-1
clone size: -
V gene: TRBV19
D gene: TRBD2
CDR3 DNA: TGTGCCAGTAGTATTAATAGCGGGGGGCAAAATGAGCAGTTCTTC
CDR3 protein: CASSINSGGQNEQFF

J gene: TRBJ1-3
clone size: -
V gene: TRBV25-1
D gene: -
CDR3 DNA: TGTGCCAGCAGTGGTCCAGGGTTTTTAGCTTCTGGAAACACCATATATTTT
CDR3 protein: CASSGPGFLASGNTIYF

J gene: TRBJ2-1
clone size: few
V gene: TRBV30
D gene: TRBD2
CDR3 DNA: TGTGCCTGGAGTGAGCGCGGGAGTAGCCATGAGCAGTTCTTC
CDR3 protein: CAWSERGSSHEQFF

J gene: TRBJ1-1
clone size: -
V gene: TRBV19
D gene: -
CDR3 DNA: TGTGCCAGTAGTATGTCACAGAACACTGAAGCTTTCTTT
CDR3 protein: CASSMSQNTEAFF

J gene: TRBJ1-5
clone size: -
V gene: TRBV6-1
D gene: -
CDR3 DNA: TGTGCCAGCAGTGAATCATGGGGGGGTCAGCCCCAGCATTTT
CDR3 protein: CASSESWGGQPQHF

J gene: TRBJ1-1
clone size: -
V gene: TRBV29-1
D gene: -
CDR3 DNA: TGCAGCGTTGGCGTGTTGCAGGATGCAGCTTTCTTT
CDR3 protein: CSVGVLQDAAFF

J gene: TRBJ2-2
clone size: -
V gene: TRBV9
D gene: -
CDR3 DNA: TGTGCCAGCAGCGGGTTTGTCACCGCCGGGGGGGAGCTGTTTTTT
CDR3 protein: CASSGFVTAGGELFF

J gene: TRBJ1-2
clone size: -
V gene: TRBV5-1
D gene: TRBD1
CDR3 DNA: TGCGCCAGCAGCTCCGGGACAGGGGTTGGCTATGGCTACACCTTC
CDR3 protein: CASSSGTGVGYGYTF

J gene: TRBJ2-3
clone size: once
V gene: TRBV19
D gene: -
CDR3 DNA: TGTGCCAGTAGTCGGGGGAAGGCAGATACGCAGTATTTT
CDR3 protein: CASSRGKADTQYF

J gene: TRBJ1-4
clone size: once
V gene: TRBV5-4
D gene: -
CDR3 DNA: TGTGCCAGCAGCCCCGACAGAAACGCCGAAAAACTGTTTTTT
CDR3 protein: CASSPDRNAEKLFF

J gene: TRBJ2-3
clone size: -
V gene: TRBV9
D gene: -
CDR3 DNA: TGTGCCAGCAGCTCCCCCCACTCTACTGTCGGTACAGATACGCAGTATTTT
CDR3 protein: CASSSPHSTVGTDTQYF

J gene: TRBJ2-3
clone size: -
V gene: TRBV3-1/TRBV3-2
D gene: TRBD2
CDR3 DNA: TGTGCCAGCAGCCACTACGGACTAGCGGGGGACCTTGATACGCAGTATTTT
CDR3 protein: CASSHYGLAGDLDTQYF

J gene: TRBJ2-2
clone size: -
V gene: TRBV7-8
D gene: TRBD1
CDR3 DNA: TGTGCCAGCAGCTTCGCACAGAATCCCGGGACAGGTAAGGTGGCTGTCACCGGGGAGCTGTTTTTT
CDR3 protein: CASSFAQNPGTGKVAVTGELFF

J gene: TRBJ2-5
clone size: -
V gene: TRBV10-3
D gene: TRBD2
CDR3 DNA: TGTGCCACCTCGTTAGCGGGGAACCAAGAGACCCAGTACTTC
CDR3 protein: CATSLAGNQETQYF

J gene: TRBJ2-3
clone size: -
V gene: TRBV19
D gene: TRBD2
CDR3 DNA: TGTGCCCGAACAAGCCCACCGAAGCGGGGGTTTTCGGCTGATACGCAGTATTTT
CDR3 protein: CARTSPPKRGFSADTQYF

J gene: TRBJ2-3
clone size: -
V gene: TRBV14
D gene: -
CDR3 DNA: TGTGCCAGCAGCCACCAAAGCGGCCTACGAGGAGATACGCAGTATTTT
CDR3 protein: CASSHQSGLRGDTQYF

J gene: TRBJ2-1
clone size: -
V gene: TRBV7-7
D gene: -
CDR3 DNA: TGTGCCAGCAGCTTATTGCAGGCGGGGAACAATGAGCAGTTCTTC
CDR3 protein: CASSLLQAGNNEQFF

J gene: TRBJ2-7
clone size: -
V gene: TRBV4-2
D gene: TRBD2
CDR3 DNA: TGTGCCAGCAGCCAAGAGAGTAGCGGGGGTGGGTACGAGCAGTACTTC
CDR3 protein: CASSQESSGGGYEQYF

J gene: TRBJ1-1
clone size: -
V gene: TRBV18
D gene: -
CDR3 DNA: TGTGCCAGCTCACTACAGGAGAACACTGAAGCTTTCTTT
CDR3 protein: CASSLQENTEAFF

J gene: TRBJ1-6
clone size: -
V gene: TRBV27
D gene: -
CDR3 DNA: TGTGCCAGCAGTTTCATCTCTCGCGATAATTCACCCCTCCACTTT
CDR3 protein: CASSFISRDNSPLHF

J gene: TRBJ2-3
clone size: -
V gene: TRBV4-1
D gene: -
CDR3 DNA: TGCGCCAGCAGCCAAGGTGGGACACCCTTCACAGATACGCAGTATTTT
CDR3 protein: CASSQGGTPFTDTQYF

J gene: TRBJ2-1
clone size: -
V gene: TRBV12-5
D gene: -
CDR3 DNA: TGTGCTAGTGGGAACCTCCCGCGTGAGCAGTTCTTC
CDR3 protein: CASGNLPREQFF

J gene: TRBJ2-1
clone size: -
V gene: TRBV5-4
D gene: TRBD1
CDR3 DNA: TGTGCCAGCAGCTCGGGACAGGGCAGTGCCAATGAGCAGTTCTTC
CDR3 protein: CASSSGQGSANEQFF

J gene: TRBJ1-3
clone size: -
V gene: TRBV15
D gene: -
CDR3 DNA: TGTGCCACCAGCAGAGATCTTCGCGAAAGCTCTGGAAACACCATATATTTT
CDR3 protein: CATSRDLRESSGNTIYF

J gene: TRBJ2-1
clone size: -
V gene: TRBV27
D gene: TRBD2
CDR3 DNA: TGTGCCAGCAGTTATGCGGGAGGGGGCTACAATGAGCAGTTCTTC
CDR3 protein: CASSYAGGGYNEQFF

J gene: TRBJ2-7
clone size: -
V gene: TRBV5-1
D gene: -
CDR3 DNA: TGCGCCAGCAGCCCCCTCCAAGGAGCCTACGAGCAGTACTTC
CDR3 protein: CASSPLQGAYEQYF

J gene: TRBJ1-5
clone size: -
V gene: TRBV2
D gene: -
CDR3 DNA: TGTGCCAGCAGCCTAGAACAGGCCATTAGCAATCAGCCCCAGCATTTT
CDR3 protein: CASSLEQAISNQPQHF

J gene: TRBJ1-2
clone size: once
V gene: TRBV5-1
D gene: TRBD1
CDR3 DNA: TGCGCCAGCAGCTCCGGACAGGTCCTTAACTATGGCTACACCTTC
CDR3 protein: CASSSGQVLNYGYTF

J gene: TRBJ2-5
clone size: -
V gene: TRBV11-2
D gene: -
CDR3 DNA: TGTGCCAGCAGCTTAACCGGGGGACGTCGAGAGGAGACCCAGTACTTC
CDR3 protein: CASSLTGGRREETQYF

J gene: TRBJ1-6
clone size: -
V gene: TRBV3-1/TRBV3-2
D gene: TRBD1
CDR3 DNA: TGTGCCAGCAGCCGGGGACAGGGGATTTATAATTCACCCCTCCACTTT
CDR3 protein: CASSRGQGIYNSPLHF

J gene: TRBJ2-3
clone size: -
V gene: TRBV4-2
D gene: TRBD1
CDR3 DNA: TGTGCCAGCAGCCAACGGGACAGGGTTCCAGATACGCAGTATTTT
CDR3 protein: CASSQRDRVPDTQYF

J gene: TRBJ2-2
clone size: -
V gene: TRBV12-3/TRBV12-4
D gene: TRBD1
CDR3 DNA: TGTGCCAGCAGTGAAGACAGGGCCGGGGAGCTGTTTTTT
CDR3 protein: CASSEDRAGELFF